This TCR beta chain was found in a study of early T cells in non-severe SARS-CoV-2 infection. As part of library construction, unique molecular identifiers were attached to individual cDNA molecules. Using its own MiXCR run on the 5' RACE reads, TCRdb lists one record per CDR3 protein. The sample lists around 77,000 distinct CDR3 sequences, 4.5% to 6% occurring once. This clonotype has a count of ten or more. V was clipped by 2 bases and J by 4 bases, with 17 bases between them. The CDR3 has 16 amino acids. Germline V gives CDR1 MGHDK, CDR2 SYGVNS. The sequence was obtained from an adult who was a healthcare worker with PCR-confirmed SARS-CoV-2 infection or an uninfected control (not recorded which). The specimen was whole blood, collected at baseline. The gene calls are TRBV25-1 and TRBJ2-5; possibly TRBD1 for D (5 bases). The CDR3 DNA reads TGTGCCAGCAGTGAAAGCTACGGAAAGGGGCCAGAGACCCAGTACTTC. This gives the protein CASSESYGKGPETQYF. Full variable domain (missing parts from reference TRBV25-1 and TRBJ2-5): EADIYQTPRYLVIGTGKKITLECSQTMGHDKMYWYQQDPGMELHLIHYSYGVNSTEKGDLSSESTVSRIRTEHFPLTLESARPSHTSQYLCASSESYGKGPETQYFGPGTRLLVL.